These T cell receptor beta chains were read from a single sample in a study of blood T cell repertoires in COVID-19. Profiled with immunoSEQ multiplex PCR; TCRdb holds only in-frame clones, not every one. The table shows over 75,000 clones, with about 78% occurring only once. The sequenced sample was peripheral blood. Receptors were obtained from a human donor in a cohort sampled during active COVID-19. Both conserved end residues are part of each CDR3. A D gene is named only where the DNA matches it firmly. Size is omitted from some rows. Given values are once, few, many or a class for expanded clones.

CDR3: CASNPTGEITDTQYF
DNA: TGTGCCAGCAACCCGACGGGGGAAATCACAGATACGCAGTATTTT
D: .
V: TRBV9
size: .
J: TRBJ2-3

CDR3: CATSARQGSNGYTF
DNA: TGTGCCACCAGTGCCAGACAGGGTTCCAATGGCTACACCTTC
D: TRBD1
V: TRBV24-1
size: once
J: TRBJ1-2

CDR3: CASSEGLLGNQPQHF
DNA: TGTGCCAGCAGCGAGGGGCTTTTGGGCAATCAGCCCCAGCATTTT
D: .
V: TRBV9
size: .
J: TRBJ1-5

CDR3: CASSYYEITQYF
DNA: TGTGCCAGCAGCTACTACGAGATTACGCAGTATTTT
D: .
V: TRBV7-9
size: once
J: TRBJ2-3

CDR3: CSVEGRYMNTEAFF
DNA: TGCAGCGTTGAGGGGAGATACATGAACACTGAAGCTTTCTTT
D: .
V: TRBV29-1
size: .
J: TRBJ1-1

CDR3: CASSLLTWAGNNYGYTF
DNA: TGTGCCAGCTCACTGTTGACCTGGGCCGGCAATAACTATGGCTACACCTTC
D: .
V: TRBV18
size: .
J: TRBJ1-2

CDR3: CASSLVIGTQYF
DNA: TGTGCCAGCAGCTTAGTGATCGGGACCCAGTACTTC
D: .
V: TRBV11-3
size: .
J: TRBJ2-5

CDR3: CASGGGVETQYF
DNA: TGTGCCAGCGGGGGGGGTGTGGAGACCCAGTACTTC
D: TRBD2
V: TRBV5-4
size: .
J: TRBJ2-5

CDR3: CASSQLAGVSTDTQYF
DNA: TGCGCCAGCAGCCAGTTAGCGGGGGTTAGCACAGATACGCAGTATTTT
D: TRBD2
V: TRBV4-1
size: many
J: TRBJ2-3

CDR3: CASSERAPLGQYF
DNA: TGTGCCAGCAGTGAGCGGGCACCCCTGGGGCAGTACTTC
D: .
V: TRBV6-1
size: .
J: TRBJ2-7

CDR3: CASSFLNTGELFF
DNA: TGTGCCAGCAGTTTCCTTAACACCGGGGAGCTGTTTTTT
D: .
V: TRBV27
size: once
J: TRBJ2-2

CDR3: CASSPTPRDRPYWEQYF
DNA: TGTGCCAGCAGTCCCACCCCCCGGGACAGGCCCTACTGGGAGCAGTACTTC
D: TRBD1
V: TRBV6-6
size: .
J: TRBJ2-7

CDR3: CSAGQATEQYF
DNA: TGCAGTGCCGGACAGGCTACCGAGCAGTACTTC
D: TRBD1
V: TRBV20-1
size: .
J: TRBJ2-7

CDR3: CASSLQGAVSEQFF
DNA: TGTGCCAGCAGTTTACAGGGGGCGGTAAGTGAGCAGTTCTTC
D: TRBD1
V: TRBV27
size: .
J: TRBJ2-1

CDR3: CASSQGAQGGYNEQFF
DNA: TGCGCCAGCAGCCAAGGGGCTCAAGGCGGGTACAATGAGCAGTTCTTC
D: .
V: TRBV4-3
size: .
J: TRBJ2-1

CDR3: CATSESRDSLTGELFF
DNA: TGTGCCACCAGTGAGTCCCGGGACAGTTTGACCGGGGAGCTGTTTTTT
D: TRBD1
V: TRBV24-1
size: once
J: TRBJ2-2

CDR3: CASSLMGAGETQYF
DNA: TGTGCCAGCAGCTTAATGGGGGCCGGGGAGACCCAGTACTTC
D: .
V: TRBV7-9
size: .
J: TRBJ2-5

CDR3: CASSITAGMNTEAFF
DNA: TGTGCCAGTAGTATAACCGCAGGGATGAACACTGAAGCTTTCTTT
D: .
V: TRBV19
size: many
J: TRBJ1-1

CDR3: CASSLRLFSTDTQYF
DNA: TGTGCCAGCAGCTTAAGACTCTTCTCCACAGATACGCAGTATTTT
D: .
V: TRBV7-2
size: .
J: TRBJ2-3

CDR3: CASSHPGQGANEQYF
DNA: TGCGCCAGCAGCCATCCGGGACAGGGAGCCAACGAGCAGTACTTC
D: TRBD1
V: TRBV4-1
size: .
J: TRBJ2-7

CDR3: CASSPGQGNYNYGYTF
DNA: TGTGCCAGCAGCCCTGGGCAGGGGAACTATAACTATGGCTACACCTTC
D: .
V: TRBV7-9
size: .
J: TRBJ1-2

CDR3: CASSRGGWQGWGNTEAFF
DNA: TGTGCCAGCAGCCGAGGGGGTTGGCAGGGATGGGGAAACACTGAAGCTTTCTTT
D: .
V: TRBV9
size: .
J: TRBJ1-1

CDR3: CASSEVWAMNTEAFF
DNA: TGCGCCAGCAGTGAGGTTTGGGCTATGAACACTGAAGCTTTCTTT
D: .
V: TRBV10-2
size: .
J: TRBJ1-1

CDR3: CASSKLAGGQDTQYF
DNA: TGTGCCAGCAGCAAGCTAGCGGGGGGGCAAGATACGCAGTATTTT
D: TRBD2
V: TRBV6-4
size: .
J: TRBJ2-3

CDR3: CASSPQGSGANVLTF
DNA: TGTGCCAGCAGCCCACAGGGGTCTGGGGCCAACGTCCTGACTTTC
D: TRBD1
V: TRBV9
size: .
J: TRBJ2-6

CDR3: CAINQYNISPHEQFF
DNA: TGTGCCATCAACCAGTACAACATCTCCCCTCATGAGCAGTTCTTC
D: .
V: TRBV10-3
size: .
J: TRBJ2-1

CDR3: CASSPRAEAFF
DNA: TGTGCCAGCAGCCCCAGGGCTGAAGCTTTCTTT
D: .
V: TRBV7-8
size: few
J: TRBJ1-1

CDR3: CSVGDRNEKLFF
DNA: TGCAGCGTGGGTGACAGGAATGAAAAACTGTTTTTT
D: .
V: TRBV29-1
size: once
J: TRBJ1-4

CDR3: CASRGGVSTDTQYF
DNA: TGTGCCAGCAGGGGAGGCGTTAGCACAGATACGCAGTATTTT
D: .
V: TRBV2
size: once
J: TRBJ2-3

CDR3: CASSDHRGGANTEAFF
DNA: TGCGCCAGCAGTGATCATCGAGGTGGGGCAAACACTGAAGCTTTCTTT
D: .
V: TRBV10-2
size: .
J: TRBJ1-1

CDR3: CASSPFQGGKTEAFF
DNA: TGTGCCAGCAGTCCCTTCCAGGGAGGTAAGACTGAAGCTTTCTTT
D: .
V: TRBV2
size: once
J: TRBJ1-1

CDR3: CASSPIQGRGDGYTF
DNA: TGTGCCAGCTCACCCATACAGGGACGGGGAGATGGCTACACCTTC
D: .
V: TRBV18
size: .
J: TRBJ1-2

CDR3: CASSPNPEYRGSYLETQYF
DNA: TGTGCCAGCAGTCCCAATCCAGAGTACAGGGGGTCTTATTTGGAGACCCAGTACTTC
D: TRBD1
V: TRBV6-6
size: .
J: TRBJ2-5

CDR3: CATSEGAYYGYTF
DNA: TGTGCCACCAGTGAGGGAGCCTACTATGGCTACACCTTC
D: .
V: TRBV24-1
size: .
J: TRBJ1-2